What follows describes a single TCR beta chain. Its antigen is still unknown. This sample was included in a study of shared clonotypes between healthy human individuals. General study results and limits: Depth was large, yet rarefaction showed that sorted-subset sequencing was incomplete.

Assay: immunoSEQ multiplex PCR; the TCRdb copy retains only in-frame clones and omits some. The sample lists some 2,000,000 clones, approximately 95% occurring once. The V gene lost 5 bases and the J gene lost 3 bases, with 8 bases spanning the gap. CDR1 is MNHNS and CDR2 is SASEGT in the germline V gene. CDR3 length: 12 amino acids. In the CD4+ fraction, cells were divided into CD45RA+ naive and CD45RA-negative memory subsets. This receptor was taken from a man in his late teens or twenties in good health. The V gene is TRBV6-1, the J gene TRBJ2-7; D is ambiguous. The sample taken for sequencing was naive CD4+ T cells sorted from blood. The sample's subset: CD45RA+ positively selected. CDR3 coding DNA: TGTGCCAGCAGTATATACAGCTACGAGCAGTACTTC. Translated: CASSIYSYEQYF.